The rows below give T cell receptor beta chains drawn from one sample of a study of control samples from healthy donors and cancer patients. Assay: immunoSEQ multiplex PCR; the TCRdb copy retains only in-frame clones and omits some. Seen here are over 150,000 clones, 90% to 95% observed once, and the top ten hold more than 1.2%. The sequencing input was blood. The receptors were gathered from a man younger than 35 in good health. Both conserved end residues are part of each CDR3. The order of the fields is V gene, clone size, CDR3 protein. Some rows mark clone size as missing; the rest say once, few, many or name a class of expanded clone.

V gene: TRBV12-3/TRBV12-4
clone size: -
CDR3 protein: CASSFRGNQPQHF

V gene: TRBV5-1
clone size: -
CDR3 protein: CASSTSAGSQETQYF

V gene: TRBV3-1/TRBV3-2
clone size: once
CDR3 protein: CASSQGGSTYGYTF

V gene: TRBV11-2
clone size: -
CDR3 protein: CASSLRGQGDGYTF

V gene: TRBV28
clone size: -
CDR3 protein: CASSPPRNYGYTF

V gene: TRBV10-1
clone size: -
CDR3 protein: CASSESLAGVDTQYF

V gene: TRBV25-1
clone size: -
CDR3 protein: CASSPPPVEGSEKLFF

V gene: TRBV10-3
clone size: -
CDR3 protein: CAISESADANYGYTF

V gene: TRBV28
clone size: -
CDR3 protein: CASSLTQVSPLHF

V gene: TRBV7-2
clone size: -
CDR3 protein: CASSLRSGGAGELFF

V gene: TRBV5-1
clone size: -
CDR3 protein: CASSFRAGNTEAFF

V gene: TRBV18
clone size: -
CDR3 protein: CASSQETNEKLFF

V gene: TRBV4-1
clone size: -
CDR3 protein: CASSQEAGGPYEQFF

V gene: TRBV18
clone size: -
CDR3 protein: CASSPQKSGANVLTF

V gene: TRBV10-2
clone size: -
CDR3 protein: CASRVGGDEQFF

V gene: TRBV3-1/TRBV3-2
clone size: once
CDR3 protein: CASSPRGAGGVNTEAFF

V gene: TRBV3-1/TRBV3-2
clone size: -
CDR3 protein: CASSQRTGHTGELFF

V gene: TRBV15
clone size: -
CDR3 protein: CATSRSPAGQGPYNEQFF

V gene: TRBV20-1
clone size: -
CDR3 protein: CSASGHTNTEAFF

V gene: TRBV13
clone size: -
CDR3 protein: CASSLGAQGVGYTF

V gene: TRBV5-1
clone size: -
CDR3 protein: CASSLGYSPSTDTQYF

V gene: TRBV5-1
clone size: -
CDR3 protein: CASSSNRATNTGELFF

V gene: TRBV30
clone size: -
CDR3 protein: CAWSNRKGGKYF

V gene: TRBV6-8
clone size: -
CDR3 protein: CASTASLREQFF

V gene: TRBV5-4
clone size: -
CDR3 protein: CASSLGRGATDTQYF

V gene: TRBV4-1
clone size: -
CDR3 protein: CASSRRGQYQETQYF

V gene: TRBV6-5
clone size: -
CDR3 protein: CASGRGEQFF

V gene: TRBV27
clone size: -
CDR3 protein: CASSLTSAPRGTGELFF

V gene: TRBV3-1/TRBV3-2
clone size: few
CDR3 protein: CASSRTNGDRGRAEAFF

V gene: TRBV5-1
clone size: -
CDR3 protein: CASSSDTGGTEAFF

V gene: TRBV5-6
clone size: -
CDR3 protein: CASSSRDRGLNEQFF

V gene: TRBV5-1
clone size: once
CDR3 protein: CASRRDRDSPLHF

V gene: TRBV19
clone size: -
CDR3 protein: CASSPKPRDSNQPQHF